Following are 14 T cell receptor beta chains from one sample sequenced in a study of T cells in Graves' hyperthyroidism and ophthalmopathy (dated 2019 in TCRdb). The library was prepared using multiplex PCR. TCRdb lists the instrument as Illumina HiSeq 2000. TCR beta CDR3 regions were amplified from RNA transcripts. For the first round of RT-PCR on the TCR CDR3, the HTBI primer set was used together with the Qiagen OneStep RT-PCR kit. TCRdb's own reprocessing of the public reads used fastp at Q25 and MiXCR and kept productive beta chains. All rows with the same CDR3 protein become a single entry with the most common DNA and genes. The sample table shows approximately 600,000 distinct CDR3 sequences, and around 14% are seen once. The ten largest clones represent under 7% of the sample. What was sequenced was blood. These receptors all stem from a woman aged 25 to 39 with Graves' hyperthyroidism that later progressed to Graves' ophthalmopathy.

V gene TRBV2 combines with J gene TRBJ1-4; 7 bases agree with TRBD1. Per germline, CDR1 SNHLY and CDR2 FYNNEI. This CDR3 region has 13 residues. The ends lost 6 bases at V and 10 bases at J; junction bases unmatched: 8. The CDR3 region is CASRGWGQLKLFF. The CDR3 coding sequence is TGTGCCAGCAGGGGCTGGGGACAGCTAAAACTGTTTTTT.

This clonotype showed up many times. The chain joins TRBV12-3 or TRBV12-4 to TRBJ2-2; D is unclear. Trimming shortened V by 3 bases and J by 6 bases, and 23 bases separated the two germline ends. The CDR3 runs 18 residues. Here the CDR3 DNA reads TGTGCCAGCAGTTTCCGGGCTGATAGTGAGTCTGCTGCCGGGGAGCTGTTTTTT. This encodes CASSFRADSESAAGELFF.

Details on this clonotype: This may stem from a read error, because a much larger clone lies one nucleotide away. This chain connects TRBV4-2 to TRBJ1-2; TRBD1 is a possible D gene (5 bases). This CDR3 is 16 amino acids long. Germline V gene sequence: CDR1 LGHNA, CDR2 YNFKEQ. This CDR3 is CASSQGLSGQVYGCTF. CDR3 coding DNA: TGTGCCAGCAGCCAAGGTTTATCGGGGCAGGTATATGGCTGCACCTTC.

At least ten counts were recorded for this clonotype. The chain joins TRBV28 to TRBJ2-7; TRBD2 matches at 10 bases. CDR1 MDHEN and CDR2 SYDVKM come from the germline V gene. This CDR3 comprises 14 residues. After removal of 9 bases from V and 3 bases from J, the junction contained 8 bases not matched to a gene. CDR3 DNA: TGTGCCAGTAATCTAGCGGGAGCTGTCTACGAGCAGTACTTC. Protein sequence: CASNLAGAVYEQYF.

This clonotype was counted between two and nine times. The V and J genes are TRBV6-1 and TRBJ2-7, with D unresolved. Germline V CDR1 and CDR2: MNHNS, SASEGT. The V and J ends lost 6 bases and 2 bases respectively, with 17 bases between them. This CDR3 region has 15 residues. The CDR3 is CASSALSQNPYEQYF. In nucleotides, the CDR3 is TGTGCCAGCAGCGCTCTAAGCCAGAATCCCTACGAGCAGTACTTC.

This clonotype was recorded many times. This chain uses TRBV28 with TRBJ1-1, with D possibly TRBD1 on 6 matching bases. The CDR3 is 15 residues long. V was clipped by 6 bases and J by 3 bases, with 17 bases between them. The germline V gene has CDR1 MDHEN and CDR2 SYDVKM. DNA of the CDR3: TGTGCCAGCAGGACCCCACAGGGAGGGCACACTGAAGCTTTCTTT. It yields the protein CASRTPQGGHTEAFF. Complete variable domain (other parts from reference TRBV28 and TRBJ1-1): DVKVTQSSRYLVKRTGEKVFLECVQDMDHENMFWYRQDPGLGLRLIYFSYDVKMKEKGDIPEGYSVSREKKERFSLILESASTNQTSMYLCASRTPQGGHTEAFFGQGTRLTVV.

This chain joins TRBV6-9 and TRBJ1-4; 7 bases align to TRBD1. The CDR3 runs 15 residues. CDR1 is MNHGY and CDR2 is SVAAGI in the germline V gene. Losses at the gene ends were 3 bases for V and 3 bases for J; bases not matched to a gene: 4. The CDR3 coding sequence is TGTGCCAGCAGTTACGAAGGGACAGCTAATGAAAAACTGTTTTTT. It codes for CASSYEGTANEKLFF.

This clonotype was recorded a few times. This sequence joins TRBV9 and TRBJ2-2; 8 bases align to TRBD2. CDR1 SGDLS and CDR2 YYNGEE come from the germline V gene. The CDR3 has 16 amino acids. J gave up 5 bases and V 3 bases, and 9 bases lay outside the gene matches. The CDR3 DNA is TGTGCCAGCAGCGGCGCCGGGACTAGTAGAACCGGGGAGCTGTTTTTT. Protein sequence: CASSGAGTSRTGELFF.

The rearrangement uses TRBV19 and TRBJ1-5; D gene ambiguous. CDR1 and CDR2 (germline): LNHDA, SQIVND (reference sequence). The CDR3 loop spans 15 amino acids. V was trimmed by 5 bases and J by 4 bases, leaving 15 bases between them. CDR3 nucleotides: TGTGCCAGTAGTTGGACGGCCCTGAGTAATCAGCCCCAGCATTTT. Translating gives CASSWTALSNQPQHF. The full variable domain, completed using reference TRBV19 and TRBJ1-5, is DGGITQSPKYLFRKEGQNVTLSCEQNLNHDAMYWYRQDPGQGLRLIYYSQIVNDFQKGDIAEGYSVSREKKESFPLTVTSAQKNPTAFYLCASSWTALSNQPQHFGDGTRLSIL.

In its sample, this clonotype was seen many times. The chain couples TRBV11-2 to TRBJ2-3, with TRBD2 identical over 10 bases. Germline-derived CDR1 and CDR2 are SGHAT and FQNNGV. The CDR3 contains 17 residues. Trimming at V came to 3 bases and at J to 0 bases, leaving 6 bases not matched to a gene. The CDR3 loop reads CASSLLRTSGSTDTQYF. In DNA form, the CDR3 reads TGTGCCAGCAGCTTGTTACGGACTAGCGGTAGCACAGATACGCAGTATTTT.

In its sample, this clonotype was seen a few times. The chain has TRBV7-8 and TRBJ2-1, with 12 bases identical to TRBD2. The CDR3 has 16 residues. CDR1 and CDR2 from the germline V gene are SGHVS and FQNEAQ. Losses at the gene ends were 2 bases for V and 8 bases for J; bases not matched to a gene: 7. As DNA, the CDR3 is TGTGCCAGCAGCTTAAGGCCTAGCGGGAGGGCCCATGAGCAGTTCTTC. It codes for CASSLRPSGRAHEQFF.

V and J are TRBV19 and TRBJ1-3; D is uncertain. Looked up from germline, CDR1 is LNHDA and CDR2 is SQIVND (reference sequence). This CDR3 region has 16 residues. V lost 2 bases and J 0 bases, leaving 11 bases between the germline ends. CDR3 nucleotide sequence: TGTGCCAGTAGTATACGTGACCGCAGCTCTGGAAACACCATATATTTT. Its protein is CASSIRDRSSGNTIYF.

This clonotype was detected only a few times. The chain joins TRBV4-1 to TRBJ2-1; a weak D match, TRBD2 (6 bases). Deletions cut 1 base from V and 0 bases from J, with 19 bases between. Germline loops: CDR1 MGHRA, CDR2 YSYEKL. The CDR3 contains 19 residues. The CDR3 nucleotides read TGCGCCAGCAGCCAAGGGGAGGCGACTAGTGGAAGCTCCTACAATGAGCAGTTCTTC. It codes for CASSQGEATSGSSYNEQFF.

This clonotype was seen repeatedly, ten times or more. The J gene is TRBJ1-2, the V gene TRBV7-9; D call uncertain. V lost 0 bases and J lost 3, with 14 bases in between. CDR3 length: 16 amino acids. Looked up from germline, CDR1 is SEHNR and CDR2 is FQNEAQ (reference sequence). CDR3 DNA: TGTGCCAGCAGCTTAGCCCTGTCGCCAGCTCACTATGGCTACACCTTC. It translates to CASSLALSPAHYGYTF.